This entry lists 21 T cell receptor beta chains sequenced from one sample in a study of cytomegalovirus exposure and HLA in healthy donors. This PCR relied on a set of 60 Vbeta primers and 13 Jbeta primers. The assay was immunoSEQ multiplex PCR, and TCRdb's table has in-frame clones only and misses some. The sample records more than 95,000 clones, 8.5% to 10% being singletons. Sequencing used PBMCs. The origin of the receptors is a man under 40 in good health and CMV-seronegative.

The chain joins TRBV30 to TRBJ2-3, with D possibly TRBD1 on 6 matching bases. Germline-derived CDR1 and CDR2 are GTSNPN and SVGIG (reference sequence). CDR3 size: 14 residues. V gave up 0 bases and J gave up 4 bases, with 11 bases separating them. The CDR3 DNA reads as TGTGCCTGGAGTGTATCAGGGGTAGCAGATACGCAGTATTTT. Residues: CAWSVSGVADTQYF. Full variable domain (rest looked up from reference TRBV30 and TRBJ2-3): SQTIHQWPATLVQPVGSPLSLECTVEGTSNPNLYWYRQAAGRGLQLLFYSVGIGQISSEVPQNLSASRPQDRQFILSSKKLLLSDSGFYLCAWSVSGVADTQYFGPGTRLTVL.

This clone was picked up a small number of times. This chain uses TRBV15 with TRBJ2-2; unclear D gene. Trimming pared 0 bases from V and 5 bases from J, leaving 13 bases between. The CDR3 is 16 residues long. Germline CDR1 and CDR2: LNHNV and YYDKDF (reference sequence). CDR3 loop: CATSRDPELATGELFF. CDR3 nucleotides: TGTGCCACCAGCAGAGATCCGGAGCTGGCAACCGGGGAGCTGTTTTTT.

The chain uses TRBV5-6 and TRBJ2-7; a weak D match, TRBD1 (6 bases). The CDR3 sequence is 14 residues long. V lost 4 bases and J 1 base, leaving 12 bases between the germline ends. CDR1 and CDR2 from the germline V gene are SGHDT and YYEEEE. The CDR3 coding sequence is TGTGCCAGCAGCGGTAACAGGGCTTCCTACGAGCAGTACTTC. This sequence encodes CASSGNRASYEQYF.

The chain recombines TRBV7-9 with TRBJ2-1, with 10 nucleotides matching TRBD2. Germline assignment: CDR1 SEHNR and CDR2 FQNEAQ (reference sequence). The J segment lost 8 bases and the V segment lost 2 bases, leaving 18 bases of the junction unmatched. CDR3 length: 19 amino acids. The CDR3 DNA follows: TGTGCCAGCAGCTTATTTGCCCTTCTGGGAGCGGGGGGGCCCCATGAGCAGTTCTTC. It yields the protein CASSLFALLGAGGPHEQFF. The full variable domain, rest sourced from reference TRBV7-9 and TRBJ2-1, is DTGVSQNPRHKITKRGQNVTFRCDPISEHNRLYWYRQTLGQGPEFLTYFQNEAQLEKSRLLSDRFSAERPKGSFSTLEIQRTEQGDSAMYLCASSLFALLGAGGPHEQFFGPGTRLTVL.

This clone was detected a few times. The rearrangement uses TRBV15 and TRBJ2-2; TRBD1 matches at 8 bases. With 3 bases clipped from V and 1 base from J, the junction kept 4 bases outside the gene matches. Looked up from germline, CDR1 is LNHNV and CDR2 is YYDKDF (reference sequence). The CDR3 length is 16 residues. The CDR3 sequence: CATSSSGTGNTGELFF. The CDR3 DNA sequence: TGTGCCACCAGCAGTTCCGGGACAGGGAACACCGGGGAGCTGTTTTTT. Variable domain in full (rest from reference TRBV15 and TRBJ2-2): DAMVIQNPRYQVTQFGKPVTLSCSQTLNHNVMYWYQQKSSQAPKLLFHYYDKDFNNEADTPDNFQSRRPNTSFCFLDIRSPGLGDTAMYLCATSSSGTGNTGELFFGEGSRLTVL.

A few counts support this clone. This sequence joins TRBV4-1 and TRBJ2-3, with a possible D match to TRBD1 (6 bases). CDR1 and CDR2 from the germline V gene are MGHRA and YSYEKL. This CDR3 comprises 17 residues. Trimming removed 0 bases from V and 3 bases from J, with 16 bases in between. The DNA for the CDR3 is TGCGCCAGCAGCCAAGACGGGGACACAGGGCGGACAGATACGCAGTATTTT. Amino acid sequence: CASSQDGDTGRTDTQYF.

This chain joins TRBV5-4 and TRBJ1-1; weak D call: TRBD1 (6 bases). V lost 4 bases and J 6 bases, leaving 10 bases between the germline ends. Germline assignment: CDR1 SGHNT and CDR2 YYREEE (reference sequence). The CDR3 contains 12 residues. CDR3 DNA: TGTGCCAGCAGCACAGGGACGGCTGAAGCTTTCTTT. It translates to CASSTGTAEAFF.

The chain recombines TRBV27 with TRBJ2-4; 9 bases line up with TRBD1. The V segment lost 7 bases and the J segment 0 bases; nucleotides outside the gene matches: 25. CDR3 length equals 22 residues. Germline CDR1 reads MNHEY; CDR2 reads SMNVEV (reference sequence). CDR3 protein: CASNPPGQGRSKPGLAKNIQYF. The DNA for the CDR3 is TGTGCCAGCAACCCCCCGGGACAGGGTAGGTCGAAACCTGGATTAGCCAAAAACATTCAGTACTTC.

This chain links TRBV7-2 with TRBJ2-3; 11 nucleotides line up with TRBD2. Germline trimming cut 5 bases from V and 0 bases from J; bases unmatched to any gene: 10. CDR1 and CDR2 (germline): SGHTA, FQGNSA. The CDR3 runs 18 residues. DNA of the CDR3: TGTGCCAGCAGCGACCCGGGGGGGACTAGCGGTAGCACAGATACGCAGTATTTT. It yields the protein CASSDPGGTSGSTDTQYF.

The gene calls are TRBV20-1 and TRBJ1-1; no clear D gene. Trimming removed 4 bases from V and 4 bases from J, with 7 bases in between. The CDR3 spans 11 residues. Germline CDR1 DFQATT, CDR2 SNEGSKA (reference sequence). The CDR3 coding sequence is TGCAGTGCTACGACGGGCACTGAAGCTTTCTTT. It codes for CSATTGTEAFF.

The gene calls are TRBV5-3 and TRBJ1-1, with 8 bases matching TRBD1. TRBV5-3 is annotated as an ORF whose role is uncertain. There are 14 residues in the CDR3. V shed 0 bases and J 4 bases; nucleotides not matched to a gene: 2. The CDR3: CARSLGTGCTEAFF. The CDR3 nucleotides are TGTGCCAGAAGCTTGGGGACAGGGTGCACTGAAGCTTTCTTT.

The chain uses TRBV29-1 and TRBJ2-7, with D unresolved. Trimming removed 4 bases at V and 2 bases at J, with 9 bases between. The CDR3 runs to 12 residues. From germline, CDR1 is SQVTM and CDR2 ANQGSEA. CDR3 bases: TGCAGCGTTGTTCAGGATACCTACGAGCAGTACTTC. Translation gives CSVVQDTYEQYF.

This clone was picked up a small number of times. The chain is built from TRBV9 and TRBJ2-7; D possibly corresponds to TRBD2 (6 bases). Germline loops: CDR1 SGDLS, CDR2 YYNGEE. V shed 2 bases and J shed 3 bases, with 12 bases lying between them. The CDR3 has 14 amino acids. The CDR3 loop is CASSVGQGGYEQYF. The CDR3 nucleotides read TGTGCCAGCAGCGTCGGGCAGGGAGGCTACGAGCAGTACTTC.

This clone came up a few times. The DNA for the CDR3 is TGTGCCAGCAGGACGACAGGGGGCGCGGGTGAAGCTTTCTTT. Translation gives CASRTTGGAGEAFF. The chain recombines TRBV6-1 with TRBJ1-1; TRBD1 matches at 10 bases. The CDR3 totals 14 residues. Losses at the gene ends were 6 bases for V and 7 bases for J; bases not matched to a gene: 8. Per germline, CDR1 MNHNS and CDR2 SASEGT.

This chain uses TRBV19 with TRBJ2-1; 8 bases are a match to TRBD2. Germline CDR1 LNHDA, CDR2 SQIVND (reference sequence). J gave up 7 bases and V 2 bases, and 22 bases lay outside the gene matches. The CDR3 extends over 20 amino acids. In DNA, the CDR3 is TGTGCCAGTAGTATATTTTCACCTCGGGAGTGGCGGGAGGCTGGGAATGAGCAGTTCTTC. This translates into CASSIFSPREWREAGNEQFF.

This clone was recorded a few times. The chain combines TRBV5-5 with TRBJ1-2, with D tentatively TRBD1 (5 bases). V lost 0 bases, J lost 4 bases, and 13 bases lay in between. The germline gives CDR1 SGHKS, CDR2 YYEKEE (reference sequence). The CDR3 loop spans 15 amino acids. The CDR3 sequence is CASSLEQANLYGYTF. CDR3 nucleotides: TGTGCCAGCAGCTTGGAACAGGCGAACCTCTATGGCTACACCTTC. The full variable domain, in which reference TRBV5-5 and TRBJ1-2 provide the parts outside the CDR3, is DAGVTQSPTHLIKTRGQQVTLRCSPISGHKSVSWYQQVLGQGPQFIFQYYEKEERGRGNFPDRFSARQFPNYSSELNVNALLLGDSALYLCASSLEQANLYGYTFGSGTRLTVV.

The chain joins TRBV10-3 to TRBJ1-2, with 8 bases aligning to TRBD1. This CDR3 comprises 16 residues. Germline V gene data show CDR1 as ENHRY and CDR2 as SYGVKD. V shed 10 bases and J 4 bases; nucleotides not matched to a gene: 17. Written as DNA, the CDR3 is TGTGCCACGGAATCCGGGACAGGACGGGGAAGCTATGGCTACACCTTC. This encodes CATESGTGRGSYGYTF.

V usage is TRBV5-1 and J usage is TRBJ2-3; D gene unclear. The germline V gene encodes CDR1 SGHRS and CDR2 YFSETQ. The CDR3 runs to 15 residues. Trimming cost V 2 bases and J 0 bases, with 10 bases left between them. CDR3 loop: CASSFQNPSTDTQYF. The CDR3 nucleotides read TGCGCCAGCAGCTTCCAGAATCCTAGCACAGATACGCAGTATTTT.

This clone was observed once. The chain has TRBV19 and TRBJ2-1; tentatively, D is TRBD2 (6 bases). This CDR3 has 17 amino acids. Germline loops: CDR1 LNHDA, CDR2 SQIVND (reference sequence). Trimming stripped 1 base from V and 6 bases from J, with 19 bases between. The CDR3 nucleotides are TGTGCCAGTAGTATAGTGAGTCGGGGACTGGGCCTCAATGAGCAGTTCTTC. Translated: CASSIVSRGLGLNEQFF.

This clone has more than one count but fewer than ten. This chain links TRBV7-9 with TRBJ2-2; tentative D call: TRBD2 (5 bases). V lost 10 bases to trimming and J lost 5 bases, with 23 bases between them. Looked up from germline, CDR1 is SEHNR and CDR2 is FQNEAQ (reference sequence). There are 16 residues in the CDR3. The DNA of the CDR3 is TGTGCCATCACGGGGTTGGACCCAGGCGGGACCGGGGAGCTGTTTTTT. Protein: CAITGLDPGGTGELFF.

This chain uses TRBV11-3 with TRBJ2-3, with 14 positions matching TRBD2. This CDR3 region has 16 residues. The V and J ends lost 5 bases and 6 bases, in that order; junction bases with no gene match: 7. The germline CDR1 and CDR2 sequences are SGHNT and YENEEA. CDR3 loop: CASSPRGLAGADTQYF. The CDR3 DNA reads TGTGCCAGCAGCCCCAGGGGACTAGCGGGAGCCGATACGCAGTATTTT. Drawing the rest from reference TRBV11-3 and TRBJ2-3, the complete variable domain is EAGVVQSPRYKIIEKKQPVAFWCNPISGHNTLYWYLQNLGQGPELLIRYENEEAVDDSQLPKDRFSAERLKGVDSTLKIQPAELGDSAVYLCASSPRGLAGADTQYFGPGTRLTVL.